Shown below are 22 T cell receptor beta chains from a single sample sequenced in a study of shared clonotypes between healthy human individuals (dated by TCRdb to about 2020). Libraries were built with the immunoSEQ multiplex PCR assay. The immuneACCESS repertoire file appears here via TCRdb, limited to in-frame rearrangements. These files lack a portion of the clones; in checked studies, under half of the deficit traces to unresolved V genes, and the cause of the others is not known. The sample table contains around 510,000 clones; only one count was recorded for approximately 94% of them. About 0.067% of the sample rests with the top ten. Sequencing was carried out using naive CD4+ T cells sorted from blood. The meaning of the sample's cell subset or site label: CD45RA+ positively selected. These receptors were collected from a woman aged 25 to 39 in good health.

The CDR3 nucleotides are TGTGCCAGCAGCCAAGATAGTGGCAGGGGGGCCTCTGGGGCCAACGTCCTGACTTTC. Translation: CASSQDSGRGASGANVLTF. This chain connects TRBV4-2 to TRBJ2-6, with TRBD1 as a possible D gene (7 bases). The CDR3 is 19 amino acids. The V and J ends lost 0 bases and 0 bases respectively, with 15 bases between them. Germline CDR1 is LGHNA and CDR2 is YNFKEQ.

The chain carries TRBV10-1 and TRBJ2-3, with 10 bases that match TRBD2. Germline CDR1 WNHNN, CDR2 SYGVQD (reference sequence). The CDR3 contains 16 residues. With 1 base clipped from V and 3 bases from J, the junction kept 4 bases outside the gene matches. The CDR3: CASSEWPSGSTDTQYF. The CDR3 DNA sequence: TGCGCCAGCAGTGAGTGGCCTAGCGGGAGTACAGATACGCAGTATTTT.

The rearrangement links TRBV5-6 to TRBJ2-5; 13 nucleotides line up with TRBD2. Germline loops: CDR1 SGHDT, CDR2 YYEEEE. This CDR3 spans 16 amino acids. The V and J ends lost 0 bases and 6 bases, in that order; junction bases with no gene match: 5. The CDR3 DNA sequence: TGTGCCAGCAGCTTGGTTAGCGGGACTAGCGGGAAGACCCAGTACTTC. Translation: CASSLVSGTSGKTQYF.

The rearrangement links TRBV28 to TRBJ1-2; D is ambiguous. CDR3 size: 14 residues. Per the germline V gene, CDR1 is MDHEN and CDR2 is SYDVKM. V was cut by 3 bases and J by 5 bases, with 13 bases left in between. CDR3 region: CASSLVRRGYGYTF. In nucleotides, the CDR3 is TGTGCCAGCAGTTTGGTGAGGCGAGGATATGGCTACACCTTC.

The chain combines TRBV19 with TRBJ2-2; TRBD2 is a possible D gene (6 bases). The CDR3 is 14 residues long. CDR1 and CDR2 (germline): LNHDA, SQIVND (reference sequence). Between the trimmed V and J ends, which lost 3 bases and 6 bases, there was a span of 11 bases. This CDR3 is CASSIPGRSGELFF. The CDR3 nucleotides read TGTGCCAGTAGTATCCCAGGGAGGTCCGGGGAGCTGTTTTTT.

With regard to this clone: Other DNA sequences in the sample encode the same CDR3. The chain joins TRBV5-1 to TRBJ2-5; a weak D match, TRBD1 (6 bases). Germline lookup yields CDR1 SGHRS and CDR2 YFSETQ. The CDR3 is made up of 13 amino acids. With 0 bases removed from V and 4 bases from J, the gap between germline ends came to 7 bases. CDR3 DNA: TGCGCCAGCAGCTTGGCCAGGGGAGAGACCCAGTACTTC. Protein sequence: CASSLARGETQYF.

This clone was seen once. Other DNA variants within this sample encode the same CDR3. The CDR3 coding sequence is TGTGCCAGTAGTATAACTGGGGGAGGAGAGACCCAGTACTTC. Amino acid sequence: CASSITGGGETQYF. The chain is built from TRBV19 and TRBJ2-5, with D possibly matching TRBD2 (6 bases). V was pared by 2 bases and J by 4 bases, with 11 bases between. This CDR3 is built from 14 residues. The germline gives CDR1 LNHDA, CDR2 SQIVND (reference sequence). Together with reference TRBV19 and TRBJ2-5, the CDR3 gives the full variable domain: DGGITQSPKYLFRKEGQNVTLSCEQNLNHDAMYWYRQDPGQGLRLIYYSQIVNDFQKGDIAEGYSVSREKKESFPLTVTSAQKNPTAFYLCASSITGGGETQYFGPGTRLLVL.

J is TRBJ2-2 and V is TRBV7-8; TRBD2 aligns across 11 bases. Germline V gives CDR1 SGHVS, CDR2 FQNEAQ. The trim removed 4 bases at V and 2 bases at J, leaving 15 bases unmatched. The CDR3 totals 20 residues. CDR3 loop: CASSSLAEMTSGTNTGELFF. DNA of the CDR3: TGTGCCAGCAGCTCACTCGCCGAGATGACTAGCGGGACAAACACCGGGGAGCTGTTTTTT. The whole variable domain, remainder taken from reference TRBV7-8 and TRBJ2-2, is GAGVSQSPRYKVAKRGQDVALRCDPISGHVSLFWYQQALGQGPEFLTYFQNEAQLDKSGLPSDRFFAERPEGSVSTLKIQRTQQEDSAVYLCASSSLAEMTSGTNTGELFFGEGSRLTVL.

This clone was seen only once. The genes are TRBV18 and TRBJ2-7; 9 positions match TRBD1. The germline V gene encodes CDR1 KGHSH and CDR2 LQKENI. V shed 1 base, J shed 3 bases, and the junction held 10 bases outside the gene matches. This CDR3 is built from 17 residues. The CDR3 loop reads CASSPLRSGTGFYEQYF. DNA of the CDR3: TGTGCCAGCTCACCACTCAGAAGCGGGACAGGGTTCTACGAGCAGTACTTC.

This clone appeared once. This sequence joins TRBV4-2 and TRBJ2-1; D is possibly TRBD2 (7 bases). V was pared by 1 base and J by 12 bases, with 19 bases between. The CDR3 extends over 15 amino acids. Germline CDR1 LGHNA, CDR2 YNFKEQ. The CDR3 protein is CASSQVNGGPVPQFF. CDR3 coding DNA: TGTGCCAGCAGCCAAGTCAACGGGGGGCCGGTCCCGCAGTTCTTC.

The chain employs TRBV11-2 and TRBJ1-4; D is ambiguous. The CDR3 length is 14 residues. V lost 0 bases and J 8 bases, leaving 10 bases between the germline ends. Germline V CDR1 and CDR2: SGHAT, FQNNGV. CDR3 loop: CASSLESGREKLFF. CDR3 nucleotide sequence: TGTGCCAGCAGCTTAGAATCGGGGAGAGAAAAACTGTTTTTT.

V is TRBV2 and J is TRBJ2-1, with 7 bases matching TRBD1. The CDR3 is 12 residues long. Trimming at V came to 6 bases and at J to 16 bases, leaving 12 bases not matched to a gene. Germline V CDR1 and CDR2: SNHLY, FYNNEI. The chain's CDR3 is CASRQDRALSFF. CDR3 nucleotide sequence: TGTGCCAGCAGACAAGACAGGGCCCTCTCTTTCTTC. Variable domain in full (rest from reference TRBV2 and TRBJ2-1): EPEVTQTPSHQVTQMGQEVILRCVPISNHLYFYWYRQILGQKVEFLVSFYNNEISEKSEIFDDQFSVERPDGSNFTLKIRSTKLEDSAMYFCASRQDRALSFFGPGTRLTVL.

The chain couples TRBV29-1 to TRBJ1-1, with D possibly being TRBD1 (6 bases). The CDR3 is 14 residues long. V was shortened by 7 bases and J by 3 bases, with 18 bases between the two germline ends. The V gene's germline CDR1 is SQVTM and CDR2 ANQGSEA. CDR3 protein: CSATLGAVDTEAFF. CDR3 sequence (DNA): TGCAGCGCTACGTTGGGGGCAGTAGACACTGAAGCTTTCTTT. The full variable domain, its missing parts supplied by reference TRBV29-1 and TRBJ1-1, is SAVISQKPSRDICQRGTSLTIQCQVDSQVTMMFWYRQQPGQSLTLIATANQGSEATYESGFVIDKFPISRPNLTFSTLTVSNMSPEDSSIYLCSATLGAVDTEAFFGQGTRLTVV.

The V call is TRBV6-1, the J call TRBJ2-1; D is unresolved. The CDR3 contains 16 residues. Germline CDR1 reads MNHNS; CDR2 reads SASEGT. V gave up 1 base and J gave up 0 bases, with 10 bases separating them. The CDR3 reads CASSEGRVSSYNEQFF. DNA for the CDR3: TGTGCCAGCAGTGAAGGTAGGGTTAGCTCCTACAATGAGCAGTTCTTC.

The chain uses TRBV29-1 and TRBJ2-2; TRBD1 is a possible D gene (5 bases). CDR3 length: 13 amino acids. Germline CDR1 SQVTM, CDR2 ANQGSEA. The germline V and J ends were trimmed by 4 bases and 7 bases, with 13 bases remaining between them. The CDR3 DNA sequence: TGCAGCGTTGCTTGGGGCAAGGGCGGGGAGCTGTTTTTT. It translates to CSVAWGKGGELFF.

V and J are TRBV7-2 and TRBJ2-7; D is unresolved. The CDR3 totals 12 residues. Germline V gene data show CDR1 as SGHTA and CDR2 as FQGNSA. Trimming cost V 3 bases and J 3 bases, with 6 bases left between them. This CDR3 reads CASSFAYYEQYF. The CDR3 coding sequence is TGTGCCAGCAGCTTCGCTTACTACGAGCAGTACTTC.

This clone was picked up a small number of times. The chain is built from TRBV30 and TRBJ1-5; D gene unclear. CDR3 length: 16 amino acids. V was pared by 2 bases and J by 4 bases, with 18 bases between. CDR1 and CDR2 from the germline V gene are GTSNPN and SVGIG (reference sequence). The DNA of the CDR3 is TGTGCCTGGAGTTCTCCACCCTCGACGGGTAATCAGCCCCAGCATTTT. This encodes CAWSSPPSTGNQPQHF.

This rearrangement joins TRBV5-4 to TRBJ1-5; 8 bases align to TRBD1. Germline CDR1 reads SGHNT; CDR2 reads YYREEE (reference sequence). The CDR3 has 15 residues. V was clipped by 4 bases and J by 6 bases; unmatched bases: 9. The CDR3 bases are TGTGCCAGCAGCCAAACCCCAGGGGGCGGTCAGCCCCAGCATTTT. Amino acids: CASSQTPGGGQPQHF.

CDR3 protein: CASMTGGVPSGSGETQYF. The CDR3 coding sequence is TGTGCCAGTATGACAGGGGGCGTCCCTAGCGGGAGCGGAGAGACCCAGTACTTC. The J gene is TRBJ2-5, the V gene TRBV28; D might be TRBD1 or TRBD2, each matching 10 bases. Deletions cut 9 bases from V and 4 bases from J, with 30 bases between. CDR1 is MDHEN and CDR2 is SYDVKM in the germline V gene. The CDR3 runs 18 residues. The variable domain in full, with the rest retrieved from reference TRBV28 and TRBJ2-5, is DVKVTQSSRYLVKRTGEKVFLECVQDMDHENMFWYRQDPGLGLRLIYFSYDVKMKEKGDIPEGYSVSREKKERFSLILESASTNQTSMYLCASMTGGVPSGSGETQYFGPGTRLLVL.

The chain combines TRBV6-6 with TRBJ2-3; TRBD2 matches at 11 bases. Germline V CDR1 and CDR2: MNHNY, SVGAGI (reference sequence). The CDR3 loop spans 16 amino acids. The ends lost 6 bases at V and 1 base at J; junction bases unmatched: 6. Written as DNA, the CDR3 is TGTGCCAGCAGGAGATTAGCGGGAGGGGGCACAGATACGCAGTATTTT. Protein product: CASRRLAGGGTDTQYF.

This clone was seen just once. The same CDR3 also results from other DNA sequences found in this sample. The chain couples TRBV14 to TRBJ1-2; no clear D. The CDR3 sequence is 13 residues long. Deletions cut 1 base from V and 2 bases from J, with 5 bases between. CDR1 is SGHDN and CDR2 is FVKESK in the germline V gene. The CDR3: CASSQVPNYGYTF. DNA of the CDR3: TGTGCCAGCAGCCAAGTCCCCAACTATGGCTACACCTTC.

The rearrangement joins TRBV28 to TRBJ1-4; unclear D gene. The V gene lost 6 bases and the J gene lost 8 bases, with 13 bases spanning the gap. This CDR3 is built from 13 residues. Germline V gives CDR1 MDHEN, CDR2 SYDVKM. The CDR3 is CASSPFEVEKLFF. The CDR3 nucleotides read TGTGCCAGCAGCCCCTTTGAGGTCGAAAAACTGTTTTTT.